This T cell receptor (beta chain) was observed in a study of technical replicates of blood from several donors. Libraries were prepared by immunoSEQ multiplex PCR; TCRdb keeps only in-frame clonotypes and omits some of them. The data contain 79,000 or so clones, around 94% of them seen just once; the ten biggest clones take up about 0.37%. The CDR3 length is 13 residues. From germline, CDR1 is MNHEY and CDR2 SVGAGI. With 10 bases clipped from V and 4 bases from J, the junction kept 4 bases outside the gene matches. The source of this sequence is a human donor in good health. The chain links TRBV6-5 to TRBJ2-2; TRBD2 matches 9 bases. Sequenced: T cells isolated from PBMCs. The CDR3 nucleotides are TGTGCCATCGCGGGAGGGAGCACCGGGGAGCTGTTTTTT. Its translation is CAIAGGSTGELFF.